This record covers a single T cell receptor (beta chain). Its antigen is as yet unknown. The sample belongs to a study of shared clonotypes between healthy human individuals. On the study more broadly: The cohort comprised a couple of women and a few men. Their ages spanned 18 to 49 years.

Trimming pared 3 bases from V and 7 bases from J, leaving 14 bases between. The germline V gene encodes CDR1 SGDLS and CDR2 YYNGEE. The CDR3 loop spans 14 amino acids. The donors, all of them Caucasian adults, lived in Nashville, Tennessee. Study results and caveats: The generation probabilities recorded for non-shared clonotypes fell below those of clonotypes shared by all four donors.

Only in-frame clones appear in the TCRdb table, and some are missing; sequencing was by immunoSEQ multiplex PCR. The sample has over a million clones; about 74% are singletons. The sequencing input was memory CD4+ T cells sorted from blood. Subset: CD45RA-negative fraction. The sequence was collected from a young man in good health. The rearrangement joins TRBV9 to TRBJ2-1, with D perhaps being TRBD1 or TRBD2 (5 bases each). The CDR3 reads CASSGPEGINEQFF. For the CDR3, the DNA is TGTGCCAGCAGCGGGCCCGAGGGGATTAATGAGCAGTTCTTC.